The 27 T cell receptor beta chains reported below all come from one sample, sequenced in a study of T cell repertoires in cytomegalovirus infection. TCRdb re-called the reads through MiXCR, storing one row per CDR3 protein. The sample contains about 310,000 distinct CDR3 sequences, 20% to 25% of which appear only once. These receptors lack a known antigen. The specimen comprised cultured PBMCs, sampled from culture after CMV antigen stimulation. Every receptor here comes from a human donor in good health (CMV status not recorded). Some clones in this sample may be carry-over from other donors' samples.

V is TRBV20-1 and J is TRBJ2-5; 10 positions agree with TRBD2. This CDR3 region has 14 residues. Germline CDR1 DFQATT, CDR2 SNEGSKA (reference sequence). V was clipped by 5 bases and J by 1 base; unmatched bases: 4. The DNA for the CDR3 is TGCAGTGCTCTCCTAGCGGGAGTCCAAGAGACCCAGTACTTC. Translating it yields CSALLAGVQETQYF.

This clonotype was counted only a few times. CDR3 in amino acids: CASSLTGIPEAFF. CDR3 coding DNA: TGTGCCAGCAGTTTGACAGGTATCCCTGAAGCTTTCTTT. The rearrangement uses TRBV6-2 or TRBV6-3 and TRBJ1-1; tentative D call: TRBD1 (6 bases). Trimming removed 4 bases at V and 6 bases at J, with 12 bases between. This CDR3 is built from 13 residues. The V gene's germline CDR1 is MNHEY and CDR2 SVGEGT.

This clonotype was counted at least ten times. The chain is built from TRBV7-2 and TRBJ2-1; TRBD2 matches 14 bases. CDR1 and CDR2 from the germline V gene are SGHTA and FQGNSA. This CDR3 is built from 16 residues. Trimming at V came to 5 bases and at J to 4 bases, leaving 4 bases not matched to a gene. The CDR3 spells CASSPRLAGGYNEQFF. For the CDR3, the DNA is TGTGCCAGCAGCCCGAGACTAGCGGGAGGGTACAATGAGCAGTTCTTC.

The CDR3 is CASSLDSGTPSQYF. Written as DNA, the CDR3 is TGTGCCAGCAGCTTAGATTCCGGGACTCCCTCCCAGTACTTC. J is TRBJ2-5 and V is TRBV11-2, with a weak D call TRBD2 (6 bases). Looked up from germline, CDR1 is SGHAT and CDR2 is FQNNGV. The CDR3 spans 14 residues. The V and J ends lost 0 bases and 9 bases respectively, with 14 bases between them.

The chain uses TRBV7-2 and TRBJ2-5; D perhaps matches TRBD2 (6 bases). Germline V gene data show CDR1 as SGHTA and CDR2 as FQGNSA. The CDR3 length is 15 residues. Trimming cost V 1 base and J 5 bases, with 14 bases left between them. The CDR3 DNA is TGTGCCAGCAGCTTAGACACGGGAGCCCGGGAGACCCAGTACTTC. Protein sequence: CASSLDTGARETQYF.

V is TRBV20-1 and J is TRBJ1-6; 7 bases fit TRBD1. CDR1 is DFQATT and CDR2 is SNEGSKA in the germline V gene (reference sequence). The V gene end was trimmed by 4 bases and the J gene end by 5 bases; junction bases not matched to a gene: 8. The CDR3 length is 15 residues. This CDR3 is CSATRGSGHNSPLHF. Here the CDR3 DNA reads TGCAGTGCTACCAGGGGGTCGGGGCATAATTCACCCCTCCACTTT.

This clonotype came up a few times. The CDR3 protein is CSAREGTTNTEAFF. CDR3 nucleotides: TGCAGTGCTAGAGAGGGGACGACGAACACTGAAGCTTTCTTT. The chain uses TRBV20-1 and TRBJ1-1; tentative D call: TRBD1 (5 bases). V was trimmed by 0 bases and J by 1 base, leaving 9 bases between them. The CDR3 totals 14 residues. CDR1 and CDR2 (germline): DFQATT, SNEGSKA (reference sequence).

This chain uses TRBV6-1 with TRBJ1-5, with D perhaps TRBD1 (5 bases). Trimming shortened V by 5 bases and J by 0 bases, and 14 bases separated the two germline ends. The CDR3 consists of 16 residues. Germline CDR1 and CDR2: MNHNS and SASEGT. CDR3 region: CASSLYRDGSNQPQHF. CDR3 bases: TGTGCCAGCAGTTTGTACCGGGACGGTAGCAATCAGCCCCAGCATTTT.

The chain combines TRBV7-8 with TRBJ2-7; D gene uncertain. Germline CDR1 SGHVS, CDR2 FQNEAQ. Trimming cost V 1 base and J 7 bases, with 11 bases left between them. The CDR3 runs 13 residues. CDR3 sequence (DNA): TGTGCCAGCAGCTTAGATGGAGTTTCAGAGCAGTACTTC. Protein: CASSLDGVSEQYF.

This chain uses TRBV18 with TRBJ1-2; 7 positions match TRBD1. CDR1 KGHSH and CDR2 LQKENI come from the germline V gene. With V trimmed by 5 bases and J by 2 bases, 8 bases remained unmatched. The CDR3 sequence is 15 residues long. The CDR3 DNA is TGTGCCAGCTCAGCTACAGGGGCGATCAACTATGGCTACACCTTC. It specifies CASSATGAINYGYTF.

The rearrangement uses TRBV5-4 and TRBJ2-5; D ambiguous. The length of the CDR3 is 14 residues. Trimming left V 4 bases short and J 0 bases short, with 10 bases between. The germline CDR1 and CDR2 sequences are SGHNT and YYREEE (reference sequence). The CDR3 loop is CASSLRSYQETQYF. CDR3 sequence (DNA): TGTGCCAGCAGCCTGAGGTCGTACCAAGAGACCCAGTACTTC. Filled out from reference TRBV5-4 and TRBJ2-5, the complete variable domain reads ETGVTQSPTHLIKTRGQQVTLRCSSQSGHNTVSWYQQALGQGPQFIFQYYREEENGRGNFPPRFSGLQFPNYSSELNVNALELDDSALYLCASSLRSYQETQYFGPGTRLLVL.

The chain has TRBV4-1 and TRBJ2-2, with D perhaps matching TRBD2 (5 bases). The CDR3 contains 18 residues. The V gene's germline CDR1 is MGHRA and CDR2 YSYEKL. The V and J ends lost 0 bases and 0 bases respectively, with 14 bases between them. The CDR3: CASSQEGLRAANTGELFF. The CDR3 bases are TGCGCCAGCAGCCAAGAGGGCCTGCGGGCCGCGAACACCGGGGAGCTGTTTTTT.

The gene calls are TRBV7-2 and TRBJ1-2; D may be TRBD1 (6 bases). This CDR3 contains 16 residues. The germline V and J ends were trimmed by 3 bases and 4 bases, with 18 bases remaining between them. Germline CDR1 SGHTA, CDR2 FQGNSA. In DNA, the CDR3 is TGTGCCAGCAGCTTTACGACAGGCATCGTGGGCTATGGCTACACCTTC. Its protein product is CASSFTTGIVGYGYTF. Drawing the rest from reference TRBV7-2 and TRBJ1-2, the complete variable domain is GAGVSQSPSNKVTEKGKDVELRCDPISGHTALYWYRQSLGQGLEFLIYFQGNSAPDKSGLPSDRFSAERTGGSVSTLTIQRTQQEDSAVYLCASSFTTGIVGYGYTFGSGTRLTVV.

The chain couples TRBV7-8 to TRBJ1-6; no definite D call. Trimming shortened V by 5 bases and J by 9 bases, and 11 bases separated the two germline ends. The CDR3 extends over 13 amino acids. Germline CDR1 is SGHVS and CDR2 is FQNEAQ. CDR3 sequence reads: CASSLGLASPLHF. DNA for the CDR3: TGTGCCAGCAGCCTAGGACTCGCTTCACCCCTCCACTTT.

This sequence joins TRBV29-1 and TRBJ2-5, with D maybe TRBD1 (5 bases). In germline, CDR1 is SQVTM, CDR2 ANQGSEA. V was pared by 6 bases and J by 4 bases, with 18 bases between. This CDR3 comprises 14 residues. The CDR3 sequence is CSVEPRQSGETQYF. DNA of the CDR3: TGCAGCGTCGAACCGAGACAGTCCGGAGAGACCCAGTACTTC.

The chain uses TRBV5-1 and TRBJ2-2; 11 positions match TRBD1. Germline CDR1 and CDR2: SGHRS and YFSETQ. There are 15 residues in the CDR3. The V gene end was trimmed by 4 bases and the J gene end by 4 bases; junction bases not matched to a gene: 3. CDR3: CASSQGQGATGELFF. The DNA for the CDR3 is TGCGCCAGCAGCCAAGGACAGGGGGCCACCGGGGAGCTGTTTTTT.

The sample holds a few counts of this clonotype. This chain links TRBV7-9 with TRBJ2-5, with TRBD2 matching over 11 bases. CDR1 SEHNR and CDR2 FQNEAQ come from the germline V gene (reference sequence). The CDR3 is made up of 16 amino acids. The V and J ends lost 4 bases and 4 bases, in that order; junction bases with no gene match: 8. The CDR3 loop is CASSSLAGVGRETQYF. The CDR3 DNA is TGTGCCAGCAGCTCACTAGCGGGAGTGGGGAGAGAGACCCAGTACTTC. The full variable domain, its missing parts supplied by reference TRBV7-9 and TRBJ2-5, is DTGVSQNPRHKITKRGQNVTFRCDPISEHNRLYWYRQTLGQGPEFLTYFQNEAQLEKSRLLSDRFSAERPKGSFSTLEIQRTEQGDSAMYLCASSSLAGVGRETQYFGPGTRLLVL.

This clonotype was seen a handful of times. The genes are TRBV5-4 and TRBJ2-1; TRBD2 matches at 12 bases. This CDR3 has 16 residues. Germline V CDR1 and CDR2: SGHNT, YYREEE (reference sequence). V lost 0 bases, J lost 14 bases, and 12 bases stayed unmatched. CDR3 DNA sequence: TGTGCCAGCAGCTTGGATCTACTAGCGGGAGGACAAATGGAGTTCTTC. Protein sequence: CASSLDLLAGGQMEFF.

At least ten counts were recorded for this clonotype. This chain joins TRBV7-2 and TRBJ2-3; D is ambiguous. Trimming pared 4 bases from V and 7 bases from J, leaving 21 bases between. CDR3 size: 16 residues. Germline V gene sequence: CDR1 SGHTA, CDR2 FQGNSA. CDR3 bases: TGTGCCAGCAGCTCACCTCAGCGCCTTAGCTCCAATACGCAGTATTTT. Translation: CASSSPQRLSSNTQYF.

The chain carries TRBV29-1 and TRBJ2-1; 14 bases align to TRBD2. The V gene's germline CDR1 is SQVTM and CDR2 ANQGSEA. The CDR3 is made up of 18 amino acids. The V gene end was trimmed by 6 bases and the J gene end by 0 bases; junction bases not matched to a gene: 10. In DNA form, the CDR3 reads TGCAGCGTGACTAGCGGGAGGGCCCTAAGTTCCTCCTACAATGAGCAGTTCTTC. It specifies CSVTSGRALSSSYNEQFF.

In its sample, this clonotype was seen a few times. The chain couples TRBV25-1 to TRBJ1-6, with 8 bases matching TRBD1. The CDR3 length is 14 residues. V shed 4 bases and J 7 bases; nucleotides not matched to a gene: 3. The germline V gene encodes CDR1 MGHDK and CDR2 SYGVNS. CDR3 sequence reads: CASSGTGLNSPLHF. In DNA, the CDR3 is TGTGCCAGCAGTGGGACAGGGCTAAATTCACCCCTCCACTTT.

The sample holds a few counts of this clonotype. The rearrangement uses TRBV19 and TRBJ2-1, with D tentatively TRBD2 (5 bases). The CDR3 loop spans 15 amino acids. The germline V gene encodes CDR1 LNHDA and CDR2 SQIVND (reference sequence). The ends were cut back, 10 bases at V and 0 bases at J, with 16 bases in the middle. DNA of the CDR3: TGTGCCACCAAACGTGTCGGGGACTCCTACAATGAGCAGTTCTTC. Its translation is CATKRVGDSYNEQFF.

The chain recombines TRBV7-2 with TRBJ2-3; 12 nucleotides match TRBD2. In germline, CDR1 is SGHTA, CDR2 FQGNSA. Losses at the gene ends were 2 bases for V and 3 bases for J; bases not matched to a gene: 3. CDR3 length: 16 amino acids. The CDR3 loop is CASSLLAGGPTDTQYF. The CDR3 nucleotides read TGTGCCAGCAGCTTACTAGCGGGAGGGCCGACAGATACGCAGTATTTT.

At least ten counts were recorded for this clonotype. This chain links TRBV7-2 with TRBJ2-7; TRBD2 aligns across 15 bases. The CDR3 covers 18 residues. The V gene's germline CDR1 is SGHTA and CDR2 FQGNSA. Trimming removed 4 bases from V and 3 bases from J; junction bases left unmatched: 10. The CDR3 sequence is CASSWDGTSGRWGYEQYF. Here the CDR3 DNA reads TGTGCCAGCAGCTGGGATGGGACTAGCGGGAGGTGGGGCTACGAGCAGTACTTC.

This clonotype was seen at least ten times. This sequence joins TRBV12-3 or TRBV12-4 and TRBJ1-4; 9 nucleotides match TRBD1. The V gene end was trimmed by 4 bases and the J gene end by 10 bases; junction bases not matched to a gene: 13. CDR3 length: 16 residues. The CDR3 coding sequence is TGTGCCAGCAGTTCCAGGACAGGGGACGCGTATAGAAAACTGTTTTTT. Translating gives CASSSRTGDAYRKLFF.

Turning to this clonotype: An end of the junction differs from the germline gene, which may be a read error. The V and J genes are TRBV19 and TRBJ2-5; no definite D call. Germline CDR1 is LNHDA and CDR2 is SQIVND (reference sequence). The CDR3 is 15 amino acids. The CDR3 spells CASSMSLGFHETQYF. CDR3 bases: TGTGCCAGTAGTATGTCTCTAGGCTTTCACGAGACACAGTACTTC. Based on the CDR3 plus reference TRBV19 and TRBJ2-5, the full variable domain is DGGITQSPKYLFRKEGQNVTLSCEQNLNHDAMYWYRQDPGQGLRLIYYSQIVNDFQKGDIAEGYSVSREKKESFPLTVTSAQKNPTAFYLCASSMSLGFHETQYFGPGTRLLVL.

The chain's CDR3 is CASSPPLGRDTGELFF. In DNA, the CDR3 is TGTGCCAGCTCACCACCGCTAGGGCGAGACACCGGGGAGCTGTTTTTT. The genes are TRBV18 and TRBJ2-2; unclear D gene. Trimming shortened V by 0 bases and J by 3 bases, and 11 bases separated the two germline ends. The CDR3 has 16 residues. Germline CDR1 KGHSH, CDR2 LQKENI. The complete variable domain, with remaining parts taken from reference TRBV18 and TRBJ2-2, reads NAGVMQNPRHLVRRRGQEARLRCSPMKGHSHVYWYRQLPEEGLKFMVYLQKENIIDESGMPKERFSAEFPKEGPSILRIQQVVRGDSAAYFCASSPPLGRDTGELFFGEGSRLTVL.